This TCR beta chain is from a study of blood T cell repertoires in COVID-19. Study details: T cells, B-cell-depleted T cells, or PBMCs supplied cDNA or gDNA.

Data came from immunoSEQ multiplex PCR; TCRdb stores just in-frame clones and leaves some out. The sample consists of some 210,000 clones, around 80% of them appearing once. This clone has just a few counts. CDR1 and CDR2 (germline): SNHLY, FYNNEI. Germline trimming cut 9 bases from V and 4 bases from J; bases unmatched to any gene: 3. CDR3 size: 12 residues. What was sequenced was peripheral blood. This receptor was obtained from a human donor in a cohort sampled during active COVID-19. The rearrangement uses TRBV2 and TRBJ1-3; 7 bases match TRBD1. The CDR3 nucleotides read TGTGCCAGTGGGACAGCAGGAAACACCATATATTTT. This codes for CASGTAGNTIYF. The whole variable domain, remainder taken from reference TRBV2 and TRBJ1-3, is EPEVTQTPSHQVTQMGQEVILRCVPISNHLYFYWYRQILGQKVEFLVSFYNNEISEKSEIFDDQFSVERPDGSNFTLKIRSTKLEDSAMYFCASGTAGNTIYFGEGSWLTVV.